Each of the 10 T cell receptor beta chains below was sequenced from the same sample in a study of spatial heterogeneity in lung cancer. TCRdb reprocessed the 5' RACE reads with MiXCR, giving one entry per CDR3 protein. The table lists about 38,000 distinct CDR3 sequences, roughly 5.5% of them singletons. Noted time point: sample taken at primary tumor resection. Tumor, nontumor lung or frozen PBMC supplied whole RNA that was sequenced unsorted. The sequencing here drew on PBMCs, taken at surgery. These TCRs come from a female donor with early-stage non-small cell lung cancer.

The CDR3 loop is CASSSGQGASYGYTF. The CDR3 DNA is TGCGCCAGCAGCTCCGGACAGGGGGCGAGCTATGGCTACACCTTC. V is TRBV5-1 and J is TRBJ1-2, with 11 bases lining up with TRBD1. The germline gives CDR1 SGHRS, CDR2 YFSETQ. The V segment lost 3 bases and the J segment 4 bases; nucleotides outside the gene matches: 5. The CDR3 totals 15 residues.

The sample holds many counts of this clonotype. The chain is built from TRBV20-1 and TRBJ2-3, with 13 nucleotides matching TRBD2. The junction had 8 bases not matched to a gene; V was cut back by 2 bases and J by 15 bases. Germline assignment: CDR1 DFQATT and CDR2 SNEGSKA (reference sequence). The CDR3 length is 13 residues. Here the CDR3 DNA reads TGCAGTGCTAGAATGCCGGGACTAGCGGGGAATTATTTT. It translates to CSARMPGLAGNYF.

The chain is built from TRBV12-3 or TRBV12-4 and TRBJ1-6; TRBD1 matches at 7 bases. The J segment lost 5 bases and the V segment lost 7 bases, leaving 5 bases of the junction unmatched. The CDR3 extends over 14 amino acids. CDR3 in amino acids: CASNRGTDNSPLHF. CDR3 nucleotides: TGTGCCAGCAATCGTGGGACAGATAATTCACCCCTCCACTTT.

The sample holds a few counts of this clonotype. This chain connects TRBV9 to TRBJ1-6; D uncertain. The CDR3 consists of 17 residues. CDR1 SGDLS and CDR2 YYNGEE come from the germline V gene. The V end lost 0 bases, the J end lost 7 bases, and 17 bases lay between the germline ends. Here the CDR3 reads CASSVEAGPKPNSPLHF. The CDR3, as DNA: TGTGCCAGCAGCGTAGAGGCGGGCCCGAAACCAAATTCACCCCTCCACTTT.

This clonotype was detected ten times or more. This chain links TRBV4-2 with TRBJ2-3, with TRBD2 matching over 13 bases. With V trimmed by 0 bases and J by 7 bases, 4 bases remained unmatched. This CDR3 has 16 amino acids. Looked up from germline, CDR1 is LGHNA and CDR2 is YNFKEQ. CDR3 in amino acids: CASSQDTSGGAYTQYF. The CDR3, as DNA: TGTGCCAGCAGCCAAGATACTAGCGGGGGGGCATATACGCAGTATTTT.

This clonotype has just one count. This sequence may be a read error, since a much larger clone differs from it by one base. This chain connects TRBV15 to TRBJ2-7, with TRBD2 identical over 11 bases. The CDR3 totals 15 residues. In germline, CDR1 is LNHNV, CDR2 YYDKDF (reference sequence). J was trimmed by 5 bases and V by 5 bases; bases with no gene match: 8. CDR3 in DNA: TGTGCCACCAGCCCCCAACTAGCGGGGGATCACGAGCAGTACTTC. This translates into CATSPQLAGDHEQYF.

The chain employs TRBV9 and TRBJ2-4; 10 bases line up with TRBD2. Germline assignment: CDR1 SGDLS and CDR2 YYNGEE. V was clipped by 3 bases and J by 10 bases; unmatched bases: 7. CDR3 length equals 14 residues. The CDR3, as DNA: TGTGCCAGCAGCGCTACGGATAGCGGGGGGATTCAGTACTTC. It encodes CASSATDSGGIQYF.

This clonotype was counted a few times. The chain's CDR3 is CASSPSAGRETQYF. The CDR3 DNA follows: TGTGCCAGCAGCCCATCGGCGGGGCGAGAGACCCAGTACTTC. This chain links TRBV7-3 with TRBJ2-5, with a weak D call TRBD2 (6 bases). There are 14 residues in the CDR3. Trimming took off 5 bases at V and 4 bases at J, with 14 bases between the two ends. Germline CDR1 is SGHTA and CDR2 is FQGTGA.

This clonotype was detected many times. The V call is TRBV15, the J call TRBJ1-2, with D unresolved. The V end was cut by 5 bases, the J end by 4 bases, with 17 bases between. The CDR3 consists of 15 residues. The germline V gene encodes CDR1 LNHNV and CDR2 YYDKDF (reference sequence). Here the CDR3 reads CATSFQADSSYGYTF. The CDR3 coding sequence is TGTGCCACCAGCTTCCAAGCGGATTCTTCCTATGGCTACACCTTC.

The gene calls are TRBV19 and TRBJ1-3; D gene uncertain. Per the germline V gene, CDR1 is LNHDA and CDR2 is SQIVND (reference sequence). This CDR3 contains 13 residues. V lost 9 bases and J lost 2, with 11 bases in between. The CDR3, as DNA: TGTGCCAGCGCCCAAAGGACTGGAAACACCATATATTTT. Translated, it gives CASAQRTGNTIYF.